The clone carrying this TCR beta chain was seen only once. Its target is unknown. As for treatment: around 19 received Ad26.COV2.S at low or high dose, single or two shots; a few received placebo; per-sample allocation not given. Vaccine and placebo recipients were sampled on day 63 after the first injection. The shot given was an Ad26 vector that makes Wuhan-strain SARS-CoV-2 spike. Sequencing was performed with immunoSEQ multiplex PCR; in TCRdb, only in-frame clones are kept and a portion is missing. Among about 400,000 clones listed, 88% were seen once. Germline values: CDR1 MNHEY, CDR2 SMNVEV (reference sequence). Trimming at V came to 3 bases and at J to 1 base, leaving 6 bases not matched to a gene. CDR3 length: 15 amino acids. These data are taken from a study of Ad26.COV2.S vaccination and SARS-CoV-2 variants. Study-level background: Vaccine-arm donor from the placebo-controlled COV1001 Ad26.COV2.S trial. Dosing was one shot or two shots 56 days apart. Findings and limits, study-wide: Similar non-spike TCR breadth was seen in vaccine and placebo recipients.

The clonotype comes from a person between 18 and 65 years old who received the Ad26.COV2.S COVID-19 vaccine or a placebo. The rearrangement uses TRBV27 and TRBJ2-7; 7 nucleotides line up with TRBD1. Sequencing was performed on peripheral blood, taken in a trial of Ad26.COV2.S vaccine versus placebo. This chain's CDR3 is CASSFRGGTSYEQYF. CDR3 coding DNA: TGTGCCAGCAGTTTCCGAGGGGGCACGTCCTACGAGCAGTACTTC.